The 20 T cell receptor beta chains reported below all come from one sample, sequenced in a study of blood T cells in healthy people across ages. A second roughly 7 to 12 cycle PCR used barcoded and J-beta primers. Each CDR3 protein is one row after TCRdb ran MiXCR on the 5' RACE reads. This table has some 860,000 distinct CDR3 sequences, roughly 56% appearing once. What was sequenced was blood. The receptors come from a man in his forties in good health.

Regarding this clonotype: An end of the junction differs from the germline gene, which may be a read error. The V and J genes are TRBV2 and TRBJ1-1, with D perhaps TRBD1 (5 bases). CDR3 length equals 13 residues. Germline CDR1 reads SNHLY; CDR2 reads FYNNEI. This CDR3 reads CASSEAQGTEAFF. In DNA form, the CDR3 reads TGTGCTAGCAGTGAAGCGCAGGGCACTGAAGCTTTCTTT.

A single count supports this clonotype. The rearrangement uses TRBV28 and TRBJ1-6; D might be TRBD1 (5 bases). CDR1 MDHEN and CDR2 SYDVKM come from the germline V gene. The CDR3 is made up of 16 amino acids. Deletions cut 6 bases from V and 10 bases from J, with 22 bases between. CDR3 coding DNA: TGTGCCAGCAGCCTCGCGACGGCAGGGACTAGATCACCCCTCCACTTT. Protein: CASSLATAGTRSPLHF. Looking up the rest from reference TRBV28 and TRBJ1-6 gives the full variable domain: DVKVTQSSRYLVKRTGEKVFLECVQDMDHENMFWYRQDPGLGLRLIYFSYDVKMKEKGDIPEGYSVSREKKERFSLILESASTNQTSMYLCASSLATAGTRSPLHFGNGTRLTVT.

This clonotype was seen a few times. The rearrangement joins TRBV5-1 to TRBJ2-7; 9 bases fit TRBD1. Unmatched junction bases numbered 7, after V lost 4 bases and J lost 2 bases. Germline V gives CDR1 SGHRS, CDR2 YFSETQ. The CDR3 spans 15 residues. CDR3 loop: CASSRQGGAPYEQYF. The CDR3 bases are TGCGCCAGCAGCAGACAGGGGGGGGCACCCTACGAGCAGTACTTC.

This clonotype appeared a few times. The V gene is TRBV4-2, the J gene TRBJ1-2; no reliable D call. Germline lookup yields CDR1 LGHNA and CDR2 YNFKEQ. Between the trimmed V and J ends, which lost 0 bases and 6 bases, there was a span of 14 bases. This CDR3 spans 15 amino acids. The CDR3 loop reads CASSQDPHGVDGYTF. The DNA for the CDR3 is TGTGCCAGCAGCCAAGATCCCCATGGTGTGGATGGCTACACCTTC.

The chain joins TRBV29-1 to TRBJ1-4; 7 bases fit TRBD1. CDR3 length: 16 residues. Germline CDR1 is SQVTM and CDR2 is ANQGSEA. The V gene end was trimmed by 0 bases and the J gene end by 0 bases; junction bases not matched to a gene: 4. The CDR3 region has the DNA TGCAGCGTTGAAGAGAGGGACAGAGCAACTAATGAAAAACTGTTTTTT. As protein: CSVEERDRATNEKLFF.

The V gene is TRBV7-9, the J gene TRBJ1-5; 11 positions match TRBD1. The CDR3 extends over 18 amino acids. Germline CDR1 is SEHNR and CDR2 is FQNEAQ (reference sequence). V trimming: 1 base; J trimming: 4 bases; junction bases outside the gene matches: 9. In DNA, the CDR3 is TGTGCCAGCAGCTTAGGATCTTGGACAGGGGGCTCTAATCAGCCCCAGCATTTT. Protein: CASSLGSWTGGSNQPQHF.

The gene calls are TRBV5-1 and TRBJ1-2; no clear D gene. V lost 3 bases and J 6 bases, leaving 15 bases between the germline ends. Per germline, CDR1 SGHRS and CDR2 YFSETQ. CDR3 length: 14 amino acids. CDR3 DNA sequence: TGCGCCAGCAGCTGGACTGGGCCTGTGGATGGCTACACCTTC. Its translation is CASSWTGPVDGYTF.

This chain links TRBV10-3 with TRBJ2-3; possibly TRBD1 for D (5 bases). The CDR3 contains 15 residues. Between the trimmed V and J ends, which lost 5 bases and 0 bases, there was a span of 12 bases. From germline, CDR1 is ENHRY and CDR2 SYGVKD. CDR3 sequence (DNA): TGTGCCATCAGTTCCCCGACAGTAAGCACAGATACGCAGTATTTT. It is translated as CAISSPTVSTDTQYF.

The chain uses TRBV24-1 and TRBJ1-1; D is ambiguous. The germline CDR1 and CDR2 sequences are KGHDR and SFDVKD. The CDR3 runs 13 residues. The ends were cut back, 7 bases at V and 1 base at J, with 9 bases in the middle. DNA for the CDR3: TGTGCCACCAGAGGTCAGGAGAACACTGAAGCTTTCTTT. This encodes CATRGQENTEAFF.

This clonotype was picked up one time. This chain joins TRBV20-1 and TRBJ2-3; D not certain. Germline V CDR1 and CDR2: DFQATT, SNEGSKA (reference sequence). V lost 1 base to trimming and J lost 0 bases, with 8 bases between them. The CDR3 runs 14 residues. The CDR3 reads CSARGGRSTDTQYF. The CDR3 bases are TGCAGTGCTAGAGGAGGACGAAGCACAGATACGCAGTATTTT.

The chain joins TRBV24-1 to TRBJ2-6; 8 positions agree with TRBD1. The germline gives CDR1 KGHDR, CDR2 SFDVKD. This CDR3 region has 16 residues. With 9 bases clipped from V and 2 bases from J, the junction kept 8 bases outside the gene matches. The CDR3 DNA reads as TGTGCCACCCTGGCAGGGGGCAGTGCTGGGGCCAACGTCCTGACTTTC. Translated, it gives CATLAGGSAGANVLTF.

V gene TRBV6-2 or TRBV6-3 combines with J gene TRBJ2-1; unclear D gene. CDR1 is MNHEY, CDR2 SVGEGT, per germline. The V gene lost 3 bases and the J gene lost 5 bases, with 5 bases spanning the gap. The CDR3 totals 12 residues. This CDR3 reads CASSYSDNEQFF. The CDR3 bases are TGTGCCAGCAGTTATTCGGACAATGAGCAGTTCTTC.

V gene TRBV20-1 combines with J gene TRBJ2-1; 7 nucleotides match TRBD1. This CDR3 is 12 amino acids long. The germline gives CDR1 DFQATT, CDR2 SNEGSKA (reference sequence). Trimming removed 6 bases from V and 8 bases from J; junction bases left unmatched: 7. CDR3 bases: TGCAGTGCCACTGACAGGGTGTATGAGCAGTTCTTC. Its translation is CSATDRVYEQFF.

This clonotype has more than one count but fewer than ten. The genes are TRBV4-3 and TRBJ2-7, with D uncertain. The V end was cut by 1 base, the J end by 0 bases, with 10 bases between. The CDR3 has 15 amino acids. Germline values: CDR1 LGHNA, CDR2 YSLEER. In nucleotides, the CDR3 is TGCGCCAGCAGCCAAGCCCACGGAGTCTCCTACGAGCAGTACTTC. It specifies CASSQAHGVSYEQYF.

CDR3 DNA sequence: TGCAGTGCACGGACAGGCTTAAATGGCTACACCTTC. Encoded protein: CSARTGLNGYTF. The V call is TRBV20-1, the J call TRBJ1-2, with 7 bases matching TRBD1. This CDR3 spans 12 amino acids. Trimming took 6 bases from V and 6 from J; bases not matched to a gene: 7. The germline gives CDR1 DFQATT, CDR2 SNEGSKA (reference sequence).

V usage is TRBV3-1 and J usage is TRBJ2-1, with D perhaps TRBD2 (5 bases). Germline assignment: CDR1 LGHDT and CDR2 YNNKEL (reference sequence). The CDR3 loop spans 14 amino acids. The germline V and J ends were trimmed by 0 bases and 7 bases, with 10 bases remaining between them. The CDR3 DNA reads as TGTGCCAGCAGCCAAGAGCGGGCCTCGAATGAGCAGTTCTTC. The encoded protein is CASSQERASNEQFF.

About this clonotype: Germline is not matched at one junction end, which may reflect a read error. The chain combines TRBV20-1 with TRBJ2-7; D is possibly TRBD1 (6 bases). Germline-derived CDR1 and CDR2 are DFQATT and SNEGSKA (reference sequence). CDR3 length equals 15 residues. The CDR3 nucleotides read TGCAGTGCCAGAGGGACATCCCAGCTCTTCGACGAGCAGTACTTC. It yields the protein CSARGTSQLFDEQYF.

This chain joins TRBV5-1 and TRBJ1-2; possible D gene TRBD1, 6 bases. This CDR3 contains 15 residues. The V end lost 1 base, the J end lost 7 bases, and 17 bases lay between the germline ends. Looked up from germline, CDR1 is SGHRS and CDR2 is YFSETQ. The CDR3 sequence: CASSLMSQGPPGYTF. Written as DNA, the CDR3 is TGCGCCAGCAGCTTGATGTCTCAGGGGCCGCCTGGCTACACCTTC.

The genes are TRBV7-2 and TRBJ2-6; 8 bases match TRBD2. The CDR3 is 15 residues long. Germline loops: CDR1 SGHTA, CDR2 FQGNSA. Losses at the gene ends were 3 bases for V and 4 bases for J; bases not matched to a gene: 2. CDR3 coding DNA: TGTGCCAGCAGCTTTGCTAGCGGGGGGGCCAACGTCCTGACTTTC. It codes for CASSFASGGANVLTF.

The CDR3 loop reads CASSPDRNTDTQYF. The CDR3 DNA reads as TGTGCCAGCAGCCCGGACAGAAACACAGATACGCAGTATTTT. This chain joins TRBV7-2 and TRBJ2-3; TRBD1 is a possible D gene (6 bases). Germline loops: CDR1 SGHTA, CDR2 FQGNSA. This CDR3 spans 14 amino acids. V shed 5 bases and J shed 2 bases, with 11 bases lying between them.